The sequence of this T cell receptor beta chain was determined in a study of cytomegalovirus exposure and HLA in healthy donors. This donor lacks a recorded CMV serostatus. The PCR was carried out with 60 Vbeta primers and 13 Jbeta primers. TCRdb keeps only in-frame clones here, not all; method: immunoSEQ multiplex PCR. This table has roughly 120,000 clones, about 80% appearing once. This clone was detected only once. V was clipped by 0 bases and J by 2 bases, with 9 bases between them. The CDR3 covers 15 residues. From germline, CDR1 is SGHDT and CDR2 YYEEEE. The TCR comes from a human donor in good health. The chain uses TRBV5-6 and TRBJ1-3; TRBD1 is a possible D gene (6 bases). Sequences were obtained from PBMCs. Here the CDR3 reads CASSLGGTPGNTIYF. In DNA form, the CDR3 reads TGTGCCAGCAGCTTGGGAGGGACACCTGGAAACACCATATATTTT.